This TCR beta chain was obtained from a study of CD8+ T cells in alopecia areata. Across the whole study: Dosing spanned 6 to 18 months on tofacitinib, then 6 months off drug.

This clone was seen only a few times. Treatment meaning: oral pan-JAK inhibitor, 5-10 mg twice daily. Germline V lookup: CDR1 SQVTM, CDR2 ANQGSEA. The CDR3 is 12 amino acids. The V and J ends lost 6 bases and 7 bases respectively, with 15 bases between them. After isolation, RNA underwent reverse transcription to generate cDNA as the sequencing template. Repertoires were generated with immunoSEQ multiplex PCR, while TCRdb's copy carries only in-frame clones and drops some. The sample shows 60,000 to 85,000 clones, approximately 30% of them seen only once. Sequenced material: CD8+ T cells sorted from blood, taken at week 4, from a patient treated with tofacitinib. The sequence derives from a human donor with alopecia areata. This chain connects TRBV29-1 to TRBJ1-1; a possible D gene is TRBD1 (5 bases). For the CDR3, the DNA is TGCAGCGTCTTGGCAGGGAATGGTGAAGCTTTCTTT. Translating it yields CSVLAGNGEAFF.